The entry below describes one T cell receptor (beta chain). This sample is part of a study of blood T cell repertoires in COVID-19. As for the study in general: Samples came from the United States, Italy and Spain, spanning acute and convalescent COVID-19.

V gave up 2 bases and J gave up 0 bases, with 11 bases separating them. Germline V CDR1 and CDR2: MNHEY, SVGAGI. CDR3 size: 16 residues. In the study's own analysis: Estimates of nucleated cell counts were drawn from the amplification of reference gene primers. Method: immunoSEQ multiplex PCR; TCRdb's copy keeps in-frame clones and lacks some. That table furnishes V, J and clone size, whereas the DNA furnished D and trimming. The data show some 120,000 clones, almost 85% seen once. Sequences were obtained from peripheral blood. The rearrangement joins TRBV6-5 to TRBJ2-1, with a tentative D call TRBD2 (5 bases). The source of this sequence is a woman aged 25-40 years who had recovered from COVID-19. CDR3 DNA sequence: TGTGCCAGCAGTTACGGACTTACAAGCTCCTACAATGAGCAGTTCTTC. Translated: CASSYGLTSSYNEQFF.